One T cell receptor beta chain is described in this entry. No antigen is known for it. The entry originates in a study of OX40 agonist ivuxolimab in advanced cancers. Study-wide results and caveats: Circulating CD4+ and CD8+ T cells showed clonal expansion by week 6 at 0.1 to 3.0 mg/kg.

The repertoire was sequenced with immunoSEQ multiplex PCR; TCRdb's copy has only in-frame clones and lacks some. The repertoire includes tens of thousands of clones, 70% to 85% of them detected once, and around 7.8% sits in the top ten. This clonotype was obtained from an adult with an advanced solid tumor such as melanoma, head and neck, liver or kidney cancer. The sample in question was CD4+ or CD8+ T cells sorted from blood, obtained in a trial of the OX40 agonist ivuxolimab.

CDR3 DNA: TGTGCCAGCAGCCAGGAACTAGCGGCCTACACAGATACGCAGTATTTT. Residues: CASSQELAAYTDTQYF. The chain uses TRBV14 and TRBJ2-3, with 8 bases aligning to TRBD2. Germline CDR1 is SGHDN and CDR2 is FVKESK. The CDR3 is made up of 16 amino acids. V lost 3 bases to trimming and J lost 2 bases; unmatched junction nucleotides: 7.